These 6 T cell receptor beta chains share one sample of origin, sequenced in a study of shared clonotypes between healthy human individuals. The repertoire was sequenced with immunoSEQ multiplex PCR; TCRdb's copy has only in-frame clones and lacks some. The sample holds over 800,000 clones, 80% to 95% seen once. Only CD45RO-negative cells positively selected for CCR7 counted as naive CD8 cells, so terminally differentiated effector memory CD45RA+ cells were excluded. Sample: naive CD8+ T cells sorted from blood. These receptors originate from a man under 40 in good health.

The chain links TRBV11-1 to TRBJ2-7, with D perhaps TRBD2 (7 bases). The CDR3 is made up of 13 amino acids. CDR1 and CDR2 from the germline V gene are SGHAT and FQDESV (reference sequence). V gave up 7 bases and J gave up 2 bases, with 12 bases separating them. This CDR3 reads CASTRGGTYEQYF. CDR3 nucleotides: TGTGCCAGCACTAGGGGGGGCACCTACGAGCAGTACTTC.

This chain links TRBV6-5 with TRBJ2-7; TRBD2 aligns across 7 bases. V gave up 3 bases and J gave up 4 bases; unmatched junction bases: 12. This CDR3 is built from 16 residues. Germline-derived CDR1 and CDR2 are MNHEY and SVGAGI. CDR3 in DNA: TGTGCCAGCAGTTATAGGTGGGAGGGCCTGTCTTACGAGCAGTACTTC. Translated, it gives CASSYRWEGLSYEQYF.

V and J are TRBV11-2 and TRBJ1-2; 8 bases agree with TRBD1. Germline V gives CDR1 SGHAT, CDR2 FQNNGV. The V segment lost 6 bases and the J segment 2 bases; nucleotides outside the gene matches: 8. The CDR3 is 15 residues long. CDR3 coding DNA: TGTGCCAGCAGTCCATCCGGGGACAGGAACTATGGCTACACCTTC. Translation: CASSPSGDRNYGYTF.

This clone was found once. This chain's CDR3 is CASSVGLASSNEQFF. Here the CDR3 DNA reads TGTGCCAGCAGCGTAGGCCTCGCCAGCTCCAATGAGCAGTTCTTC. The chain links TRBV9 to TRBJ2-1; D ambiguous. The length of the CDR3 is 15 residues. Germline assignment: CDR1 SGDLS and CDR2 YYNGEE. Trimming left V 0 bases short and J 6 bases short, with 13 bases between.

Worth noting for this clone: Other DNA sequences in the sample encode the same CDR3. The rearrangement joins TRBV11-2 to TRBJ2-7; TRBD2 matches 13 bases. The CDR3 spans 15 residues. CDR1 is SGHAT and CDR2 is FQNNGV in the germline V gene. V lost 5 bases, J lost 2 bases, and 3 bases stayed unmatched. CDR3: CASSLGLAGTYEQYF. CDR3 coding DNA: TGTGCCAGCAGCCTGGGACTAGCGGGGACCTACGAGCAGTACTTC.

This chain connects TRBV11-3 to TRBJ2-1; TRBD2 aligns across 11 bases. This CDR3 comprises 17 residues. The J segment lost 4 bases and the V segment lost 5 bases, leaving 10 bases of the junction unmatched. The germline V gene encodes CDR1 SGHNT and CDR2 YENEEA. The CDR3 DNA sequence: TGTGCCAGCAGCCGAGGGACTAGCGGAACCCAATACAATGAGCAGTTCTTC. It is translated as CASSRGTSGTQYNEQFF.